What follows are 12 T cell receptor beta chains derived from one specimen sequenced in a study of control samples from healthy donors and cancer patients. Assay: immunoSEQ multiplex PCR; the TCRdb copy retains only in-frame clones and omits some. The repertoire consists of about 150,000 clones, with approximately 93% occurring once and the leading ten covering roughly 5.7%. Material: blood. These receptors were taken from a man younger than 35 in good health.

The rearrangement links TRBV6-2 or TRBV6-3 to TRBJ2-5; D is possibly TRBD2 (6 bases). CDR1 MNHEY and CDR2 SVGEGT come from the germline V gene. Trimming took off 7 bases at V and 5 bases at J, with 17 bases between the two ends. The CDR3 totals 14 residues. CDR3 nucleotides: TGTGCCAGCACCCCATGGGGGGTCCGTGAGACCCAGTACTTC. It specifies CASTPWGVRETQYF.

The chain recombines TRBV2 with TRBJ1-1, with 12 bases aligning to TRBD1. V shed 10 bases, J shed 5 bases, and the junction held 8 bases outside the gene matches. Germline assignment: CDR1 SNHLY and CDR2 FYNNEI. CDR3 length equals 14 residues. As DNA, the CDR3 is TGTGCCATCCCCGGGACAGGGGGCGGAACTGAAGCTTTCTTT. Its translation is CAIPGTGGGTEAFF.

J is TRBJ2-7 and V is TRBV30; D gene uncertain. The ends were cut back, 3 bases at V and 4 bases at J, with 10 bases in the middle. The germline CDR1 and CDR2 sequences are GTSNPN and SVGIG (reference sequence). CDR3 length: 12 amino acids. CDR3 sequence (DNA): TGTGCCTGGAGGCCTCGGGCGTACGAGCAGTACTTC. Translation: CAWRPRAYEQYF.

The chain joins TRBV30 to TRBJ2-4, with a tentative D call TRBD1 (6 bases). Germline CDR1 is GTSNPN and CDR2 is SVGIG (reference sequence). With 0 bases removed from V and 2 bases from J, the gap between germline ends came to 14 bases. There are 16 residues in the CDR3. In DNA, the CDR3 is TGTGCCTGGAGTGTATGGGCAGGGGCCTCCAAAAACATTCAGTACTTC. This sequence encodes CAWSVWAGASKNIQYF.

As DNA, the CDR3 is TGTGCCAGCAGCGATTATACTAGCGGCTACAATGAGCAGTTCTTC. The encoded protein is CASSDYTSGYNEQFF. The V call is TRBV7-2, the J call TRBJ2-1; 8 bases match TRBD2. The CDR3 is 15 amino acids. CDR1 SGHTA and CDR2 FQGNSA come from the germline V gene. The trim removed 5 bases at V and 3 bases at J, leaving 6 bases unmatched.

The chain employs TRBV29-1 and TRBJ2-1; perhaps D is TRBD1 or TRBD2 (5 bases each). V was pared by 7 bases and J by 2 bases, with 18 bases between. The CDR3 sequence is 15 residues long. Germline V CDR1 and CDR2: SQVTM, ANQGSEA. The CDR3 loop reads CSAEVPGQPYNEQFF. The CDR3 DNA sequence: TGCAGCGCCGAGGTACCGGGGCAGCCCTACAATGAGCAGTTCTTC.

The chain recombines TRBV4-2 with TRBJ1-2; a weak D match, TRBD1 (5 bases). Germline values: CDR1 LGHNA, CDR2 YNFKEQ. V dropped 4 bases and J dropped 4 bases, with 16 bases sitting between them. The CDR3 runs to 15 residues. CDR3 DNA: TGTGCCAGCAGCCTAACCCCCGGGACCTCCTATGGCTACACCTTC. Translation: CASSLTPGTSYGYTF.

The chain combines TRBV24-1 with TRBJ1-5; no firm D call. Trimming removed 0 bases at V and 2 bases at J, with 22 bases between. The CDR3 length is 20 residues. CDR1 and CDR2 (germline): KGHDR, SFDVKD. In DNA, the CDR3 is TGTGCCACCAGTGATTTGCTTCCGACGGGATACTCTGGGGGCAATCAGCCCCAGCATTTT. Amino acids: CATSDLLPTGYSGGNQPQHF.

The V call is TRBV5-4, the J call TRBJ2-3; D gene uncertain. Germline assignment: CDR1 SGHNT and CDR2 YYREEE (reference sequence). The CDR3 is made up of 12 amino acids. V was clipped by 0 bases and J by 4 bases, with 3 bases between them. The chain's CDR3 is CASSLEADTQYF. For the CDR3, the DNA is TGTGCCAGCAGCTTGGAAGCAGATACGCAGTATTTT.

The chain couples TRBV2 to TRBJ2-3; D may be TRBD1 or TRBD2 (6 bases each). The germline V gene encodes CDR1 SNHLY and CDR2 FYNNEI. This CDR3 is built from 15 residues. V lost 0 bases to trimming and J lost 5 bases, with 12 bases between them. The chain's CDR3 is CASSEAGGIGDTQYF. The CDR3 DNA is TGTGCCAGCAGTGAAGCGGGGGGCATCGGAGATACGCAGTATTTT.

The gene calls are TRBV23-1 and TRBJ2-7; possibly TRBD1 or TRBD2 for D (6 bases each). TRBV23-1 is flagged as an ORF with uncertain function. The CDR3 sequence is 21 residues long. V was clipped by 0 bases and J by 2 bases, with 29 bases between them. Written as DNA, the CDR3 is TGCGCCAGCAGTCAATCCTGGGGCGGGGAAACAGGGCCCCGCGAAGCCTACGAGCAGTACTTC. It translates to CASSQSWGGETGPREAYEQYF.

The V call is TRBV5-4, the J call TRBJ1-1; D is uncertain. V was shortened by 0 bases and J by 5 bases, with 8 bases between the two germline ends. The CDR3 is 13 amino acids. Germline CDR1 and CDR2: SGHNT and YYREEE (reference sequence). This CDR3 reads CASSLEMRTEAFF. The CDR3 region has the DNA TGTGCCAGCAGCTTGGAAATGAGGACTGAAGCTTTCTTT.